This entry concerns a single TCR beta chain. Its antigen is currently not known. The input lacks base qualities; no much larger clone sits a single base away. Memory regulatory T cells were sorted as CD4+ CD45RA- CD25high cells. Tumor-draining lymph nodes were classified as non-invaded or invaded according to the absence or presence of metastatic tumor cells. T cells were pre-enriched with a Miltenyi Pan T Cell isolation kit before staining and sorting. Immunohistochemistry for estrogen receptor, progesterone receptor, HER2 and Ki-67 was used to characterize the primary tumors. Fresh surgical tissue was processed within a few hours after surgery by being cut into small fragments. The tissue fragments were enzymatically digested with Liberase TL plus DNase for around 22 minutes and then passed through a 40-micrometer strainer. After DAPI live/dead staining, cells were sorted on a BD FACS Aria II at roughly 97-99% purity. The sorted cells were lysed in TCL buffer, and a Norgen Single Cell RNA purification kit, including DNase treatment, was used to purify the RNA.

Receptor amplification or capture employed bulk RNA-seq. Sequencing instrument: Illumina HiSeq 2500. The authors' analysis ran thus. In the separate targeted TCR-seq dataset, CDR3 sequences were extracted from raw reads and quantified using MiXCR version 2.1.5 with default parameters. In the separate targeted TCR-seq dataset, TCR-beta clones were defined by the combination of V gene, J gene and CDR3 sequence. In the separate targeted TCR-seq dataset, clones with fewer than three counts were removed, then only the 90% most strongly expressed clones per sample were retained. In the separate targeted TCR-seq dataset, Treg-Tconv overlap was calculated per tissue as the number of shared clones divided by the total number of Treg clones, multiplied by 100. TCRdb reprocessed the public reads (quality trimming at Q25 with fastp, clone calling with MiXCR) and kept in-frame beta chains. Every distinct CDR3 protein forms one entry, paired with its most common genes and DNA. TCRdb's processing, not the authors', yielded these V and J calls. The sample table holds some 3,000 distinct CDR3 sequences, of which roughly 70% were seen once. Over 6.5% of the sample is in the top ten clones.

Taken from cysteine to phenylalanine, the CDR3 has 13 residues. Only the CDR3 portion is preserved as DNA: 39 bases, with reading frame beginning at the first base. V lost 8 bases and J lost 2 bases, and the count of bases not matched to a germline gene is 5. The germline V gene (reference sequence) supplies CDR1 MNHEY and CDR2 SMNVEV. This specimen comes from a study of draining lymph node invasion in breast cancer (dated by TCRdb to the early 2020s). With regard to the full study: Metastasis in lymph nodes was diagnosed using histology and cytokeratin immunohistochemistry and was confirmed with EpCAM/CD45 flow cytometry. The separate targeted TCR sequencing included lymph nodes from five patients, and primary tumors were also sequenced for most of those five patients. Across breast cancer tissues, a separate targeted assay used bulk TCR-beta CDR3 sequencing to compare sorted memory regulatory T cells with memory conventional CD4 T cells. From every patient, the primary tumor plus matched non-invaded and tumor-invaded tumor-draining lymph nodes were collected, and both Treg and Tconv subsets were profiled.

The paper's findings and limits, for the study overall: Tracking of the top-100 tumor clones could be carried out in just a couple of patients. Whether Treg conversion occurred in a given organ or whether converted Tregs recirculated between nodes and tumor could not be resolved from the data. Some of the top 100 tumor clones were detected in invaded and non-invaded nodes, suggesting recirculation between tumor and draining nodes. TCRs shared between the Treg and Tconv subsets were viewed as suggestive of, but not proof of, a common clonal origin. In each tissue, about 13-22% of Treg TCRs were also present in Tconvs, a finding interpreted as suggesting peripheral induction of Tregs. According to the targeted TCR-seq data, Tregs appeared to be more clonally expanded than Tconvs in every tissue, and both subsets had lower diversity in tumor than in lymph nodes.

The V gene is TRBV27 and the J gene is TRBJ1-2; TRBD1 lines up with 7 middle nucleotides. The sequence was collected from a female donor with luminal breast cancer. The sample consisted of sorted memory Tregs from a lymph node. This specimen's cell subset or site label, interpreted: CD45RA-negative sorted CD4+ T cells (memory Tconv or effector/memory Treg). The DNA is TGTGCCAGCGGTCCGACAGGGAACTATGGCTACACCTTC. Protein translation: CASGPTGNYGYTF.